This entry lists 17 T cell receptor beta chains sequenced from one sample in a study of technical replicates of blood from a few donors. TCRdb keeps only in-frame clones here, not all; method: immunoSEQ multiplex PCR. The sample consists of 60,000 to 80,000 clones, around nine tenths of them appearing once. Sequenced material: T cells isolated from PBMCs. These receptors were obtained from a human donor in good health.

The chain links TRBV19 to TRBJ1-3, with TRBD1 matching 7 bases. The germline V gene encodes CDR1 LNHDA and CDR2 SQIVND (reference sequence). Trimming cost V 10 bases and J 4 bases; bases outside gene matches: 7. The CDR3 totals 13 residues. Here the CDR3 reads CAIIDRAGNTIYF. CDR3 DNA sequence: TGTGCCATTATCGACAGGGCCGGAAACACCATATATTTT.

The V gene is TRBV5-4, the J gene TRBJ2-3; TRBD2 is a possible D gene (6 bases). Germline CDR1 reads SGHNT; CDR2 reads YYREEE (reference sequence). Trimming removed 2 bases from V and 6 bases from J, with 22 bases in between. The CDR3 is 17 residues long. CDR3 in amino acids: CASSFLSWGGGIDTQYF. CDR3 coding DNA: TGTGCCAGCAGCTTCTTAAGTTGGGGTGGAGGGATTGATACGCAGTATTTT.

This chain links TRBV13 with TRBJ2-6; possible D gene TRBD1, 5 bases. The germline V gene encodes CDR1 PRHDT and CDR2 FYEKMQ (reference sequence). The germline V and J ends were trimmed by 8 bases and 5 bases, with 10 bases remaining between them. The CDR3 is 13 amino acids. The CDR3 loop reads CASGAQRANVLTF. CDR3 in DNA: TGTGCCAGCGGGGCCCAAAGGGCCAACGTCCTGACTTTC. Supplemented by reference TRBV13 and TRBJ2-6, the full variable domain reads AAGVIQSPRHLIKEKRETATLKCYPIPRHDTVYWYQQGPGQDPQFLISFYEKMQSDKGSIPDRFSAQQFSDYHSELNMSSLELGDSALYFCASGAQRANVLTFGAGSRLTVL.

V is TRBV30 and J is TRBJ2-3; perhaps TRBD1 as D (6 bases). V was shortened by 4 bases and J by 4 bases, with 9 bases between the two germline ends. In germline, CDR1 is GTSNPN, CDR2 SVGIG (reference sequence). This CDR3 has 12 amino acids. The chain's CDR3 is CAWKAGADTQYF. CDR3 DNA sequence: TGTGCCTGGAAGGCAGGGGCAGATACGCAGTATTTT.

The CDR3 here is CASGPDRESYEQYF. The CDR3 nucleotides read TGTGCCAGCGGCCCAGACAGGGAATCCTACGAGCAGTACTTC. The chain has TRBV5-4 and TRBJ2-7, with 7 bases matching TRBD1. CDR3 length: 14 amino acids. V trimming: 7 bases; J trimming: 1 base; junction bases outside the gene matches: 8. The germline V gene has CDR1 SGHNT and CDR2 YYREEE (reference sequence).

The chain couples TRBV7-3 to TRBJ2-1; D possibly corresponds to TRBD2 (5 bases). V gave up 2 bases and J gave up 10 bases, with 9 bases separating them. The CDR3 loop spans 12 amino acids. The germline gives CDR1 SGHTA, CDR2 FQGTGA. The CDR3 DNA reads as TGTGCCAGCAGCTTAGTGGGGAGCGAGCAGTTCTTC. This codes for CASSLVGSEQFF.

This clone was observed a single time. The CDR3 nucleotides read TGTGCCAGCAGTTTCCGGGAGCAGGGGGCTTACACCTTC. This translates into CASSFREQGAYTF. The chain joins TRBV27 to TRBJ1-2; 8 bases match TRBD1. This CDR3 comprises 13 residues. The junction had 8 bases not matched to a gene; V was cut back by 3 bases and J by 11 bases. CDR1 MNHEY and CDR2 SMNVEV come from the germline V gene (reference sequence).

The rearrangement joins TRBV5-1 to TRBJ1-1; weak D call: TRBD1 (5 bases). The CDR3 is 18 residues long. Germline V gene data show CDR1 as SGHRS and CDR2 as YFSETQ. V gave up 0 bases and J gave up 4 bases, with 22 bases separating them. The CDR3 protein is CASSLVRGAGYGGTEAFF. The DNA for the CDR3 is TGCGCCAGCAGCTTGGTGCGGGGCGCGGGGTATGGTGGCACTGAAGCTTTCTTT. The variable domain in full, completed from reference TRBV5-1 and TRBJ1-1, reads KAGVTQTPRYLIKTRGQQVTLSCSPISGHRSVSWYQQTPGQGLQFLFEYFSETQRNKGNFPGRFSGRQFSNSRSEMNVSTLELGDSALYLCASSLVRGAGYGGTEAFFGQGTRLTVV.

The V and J genes are TRBV15 and TRBJ2-5; 11 bases fit TRBD2. Per the germline V gene, CDR1 is LNHNV and CDR2 is YYDKDF (reference sequence). V lost 5 bases and J lost 5; bases outside the gene matches: 10. This CDR3 is 16 amino acids long. The CDR3 loop reads CATSPLIAGGEETQYF. Written as DNA, the CDR3 is TGTGCCACCAGCCCACTGATAGCGGGAGGGGAGGAGACCCAGTACTTC.

This clone was seen only once. This sequence joins TRBV18 and TRBJ2-7, with 7 bases fitting TRBD2. J was trimmed by 4 bases and V by 3 bases; bases with no gene match: 3. Germline CDR1 KGHSH, CDR2 LQKENI. The CDR3 spans 13 residues. The CDR3 DNA is TGTGCCAGCTCACCCCGCGGGGGATACGAGCAGTACTTC. Translation gives CASSPRGGYEQYF. Together with reference TRBV18 and TRBJ2-7, the CDR3 gives the full variable domain: NAGVMQNPRHLVRRRGQEARLRCSPMKGHSHVYWYRQLPEEGLKFMVYLQKENIIDESGMPKERFSAEFPKEGPSILRIQQVVRGDSAAYFCASSPRGGYEQYFGPGTRLTVT.

The gene calls are TRBV29-1 and TRBJ1-1; D gene unclear. Trimming cost V 4 bases and J 0 bases, with 6 bases left between them. The CDR3 length is 12 residues. Germline values: CDR1 SQVTM, CDR2 ANQGSEA. The DNA of the CDR3 is TGCAGCGTTGCCCAGATGAACACTGAAGCTTTCTTT. Translation: CSVAQMNTEAFF.

The gene calls are TRBV9 and TRBJ2-7; 9 nucleotides match TRBD1. This CDR3 contains 16 residues. V dropped 4 bases and J dropped 3; count of bases not matched to a gene: 11. Germline CDR1 SGDLS, CDR2 YYNGEE. CDR3: CASSKSGGQGLYEQYF. The DNA of the CDR3 is TGTGCCAGCAGCAAAAGTGGGGGACAGGGTCTCTACGAGCAGTACTTC.

The count of this clone is one. The V call is TRBV5-6, the J call TRBJ2-5, with TRBD2 as a possible D gene (5 bases). V shed 2 bases and J shed 2 bases, with 10 bases lying between them. The length of the CDR3 is 14 residues. The germline V gene encodes CDR1 SGHDT and CDR2 YYEEEE. The CDR3 here is CASSFSAIQETQYF. The CDR3 DNA is TGTGCCAGCAGCTTTAGCGCTATTCAAGAGACCCAGTACTTC.

The gene calls are TRBV7-9 and TRBJ2-1, with 8 bases identical to TRBD2. Trimming cost V 2 bases and J 5 bases; bases outside gene matches: 5. CDR3 length: 15 residues. Germline-derived CDR1 and CDR2 are SEHNR and FQNEAQ (reference sequence). This CDR3 reads CASSLTSGVNNEQFF. In DNA form, the CDR3 reads TGTGCCAGCAGCTTAACTAGCGGAGTCAACAATGAGCAGTTCTTC. Filled out from reference TRBV7-9 and TRBJ2-1, the complete variable domain reads DTGVSQNPRHKITKRGQNVTFRCDPISEHNRLYWYRQTLGQGPEFLTYFQNEAQLEKSRLLSDRFSAERPKGSFSTLEIQRTEQGDSAMYLCASSLTSGVNNEQFFGPGTRLTVL.

This chain links TRBV5-4 with TRBJ2-7; D might be TRBD1 (5 bases). V was trimmed by 0 bases and J by 1 base, leaving 5 bases between them. Germline V CDR1 and CDR2: SGHNT, YYREEE (reference sequence). The CDR3 consists of 13 residues. In DNA form, the CDR3 reads TGTGCCAGCAGCTTGGACAGGTCCTACGAGCAGTACTTC. This translates into CASSLDRSYEQYF.

The V gene is TRBV2, the J gene TRBJ2-5; no clear D. Trimming shortened V by 2 bases and J by 0 bases, and 7 bases separated the two germline ends. The CDR3 is made up of 14 amino acids. Germline V lookup: CDR1 SNHLY, CDR2 FYNNEI. CDR3 nucleotides: TGTGCCAGCAGTGAATATCCGGACCAAGAGACCCAGTACTTC. Its protein is CASSEYPDQETQYF.

The chain links TRBV6-1 to TRBJ1-1; D unresolved. The CDR3 is made up of 12 amino acids. V was trimmed by 8 bases and J by 5 bases, leaving 12 bases between them. Germline V gene sequence: CDR1 MNHNS, CDR2 SASEGT. The CDR3 DNA reads TGTGCCAGCTCCCGCACCCAGACTGAAGCTTTCTTT. Translated: CASSRTQTEAFF.